Listed below are T cell receptor beta chains from one sample, sequenced in a study of OX40 agonist ivuxolimab in advanced cancers. Generated by immunoSEQ multiplex PCR, the TCRdb table keeps only in-frame clones and is missing some. The profile covers under 150,000 clones, with roughly nine tenths appearing a single time and 0.55% taken by the ten largest. Sequenced material: CD4+ or CD8+ T cells sorted from blood, taken in a trial of the OX40 agonist ivuxolimab. These receptors originate from an adult with an advanced solid tumor such as melanoma, head and neck, liver or kidney cancer. The CDR3 runs from the conserved cysteine through the conserved F or W. The order of the fields is clone size, V gene, D gene, J gene, CDR3 protein, CDR3 DNA. A D gene is named only where the DNA matches it firmly. Size is stated for part of the rows, as once, few or many counts, or as a class when the clone is expanded.

clone size: -
V gene: TRBV14
D gene: TRBD1
J gene: TRBJ1-6
CDR3 protein: CASSQSRGIISPLHF
CDR3 DNA: TGTGCCAGCAGCCAATCCAGGGGGATTATTTCACCCCTCCACTTT

clone size: -
V gene: TRBV6-6
D gene: -
J gene: TRBJ1-4
CDR3 protein: CASSPGQGIREKLFF
CDR3 DNA: TGTGCCAGCAGCCCCGGGCAGGGGATTAGGGAAAAACTGTTTTTT

clone size: -
V gene: TRBV10-3
D gene: TRBD1
J gene: TRBJ1-2
CDR3 protein: CAINDRAANYGYTF
CDR3 DNA: TGTGCCATCAACGACAGGGCCGCTAACTATGGCTACACCTTC

clone size: -
V gene: TRBV7-9
D gene: -
J gene: TRBJ2-3
CDR3 protein: CASSLALQFTDTQYF
CDR3 DNA: TGTGCCAGCAGCTTGGCCCTACAATTCACAGATACGCAGTATTTT

clone size: -
V gene: TRBV7-2
D gene: -
J gene: TRBJ1-1
CDR3 protein: CASSLDWAGEAFF
CDR3 DNA: TGTGCCAGCAGCTTAGATTGGGCAGGGGAAGCTTTCTTT

clone size: once
V gene: TRBV5-6
D gene: -
J gene: TRBJ1-2
CDR3 protein: CASSPGWIGGHGYTF
CDR3 DNA: TGTGCCAGCAGCCCCGGCTGGATTGGGGGCCATGGCTACACCTTC

clone size: once
V gene: TRBV28
D gene: -
J gene: TRBJ1-6
CDR3 protein: CASRDRQVPYNSPLHF
CDR3 DNA: TGTGCCAGCAGAGATAGACAGGTTCCTTATAATTCACCCCTCCACTTT

clone size: -
V gene: TRBV5-1
D gene: -
J gene: TRBJ1-2
CDR3 protein: CASSFLQGSDYGYTF
CDR3 DNA: TGCGCCAGCAGCTTTCTACAGGGCTCGGACTATGGCTACACCTTC

clone size: -
V gene: TRBV6-5
D gene: -
J gene: TRBJ1-3
CDR3 protein: CASSYSTGSGNTIYF
CDR3 DNA: TGTGCCAGCAGTTACTCGACAGGCTCTGGAAACACCATATATTTT

clone size: -
V gene: TRBV18
D gene: -
J gene: TRBJ1-5
CDR3 protein: CASSPQKSKHF
CDR3 DNA: TGTGCCAGCTCACCCCAAAAATCCAAGCATTTT

clone size: -
V gene: TRBV6-1
D gene: -
J gene: TRBJ1-2
CDR3 protein: CASSEGAQGRIYGYTF
CDR3 DNA: TGTGCCAGCAGTGAAGGTGCCCAGGGACGAATCTATGGCTACACCTTC

clone size: -
V gene: TRBV7-2
D gene: -
J gene: TRBJ1-5
CDR3 protein: CASSLEGGDSNQPQHF
CDR3 DNA: TGTGCCAGCAGCTTAGAGGGGGGGGATAGCAATCAGCCCCAGCATTTT

clone size: -
V gene: TRBV18
D gene: -
J gene: TRBJ2-7
CDR3 protein: CASSQRAGPYEQYF
CDR3 DNA: TGTGCCAGCAGCCAACGTGCTGGGCCCTACGAGCAGTACTTC

clone size: -
V gene: TRBV9
D gene: -
J gene: TRBJ1-1
CDR3 protein: CASSVRQDMNTEAFF
CDR3 DNA: TGTGCCAGCAGCGTGCGACAGGACATGAACACTGAAGCTTTCTTT

clone size: few
V gene: TRBV11-2
D gene: TRBD1
J gene: TRBJ2-7
CDR3 protein: CASSSGTGGFYEQYF
CDR3 DNA: TGTGCCAGCAGTTCCGGGACAGGGGGCTTCTACGAGCAGTACTTC

clone size: -
V gene: TRBV7-2
D gene: -
J gene: TRBJ2-5
CDR3 protein: CASSSLRFRETQYF
CDR3 DNA: TGTGCCAGCAGCTCGCTCCGGTTCCGGGAGACCCAGTACTTC

clone size: -
V gene: TRBV10-3
D gene: -
J gene: TRBJ2-3
CDR3 protein: CAIMGSTDTQYF
CDR3 DNA: TGTGCCATCATGGGGAGCACAGATACGCAGTATTTT

clone size: -
V gene: TRBV6-5
D gene: -
J gene: TRBJ2-7
CDR3 protein: CASSSSIAASYEQYF
CDR3 DNA: TGTGCCAGCAGTTCCTCTATAGCGGCCTCCTACGAGCAGTACTTC

clone size: -
V gene: TRBV28
D gene: -
J gene: TRBJ1-2
CDR3 protein: CATPVLGGYGYTF
CDR3 DNA: TGTGCCACCCCGGTTCTGGGAGGCTATGGCTACACCTTC

clone size: -
V gene: TRBV27
D gene: TRBD1
J gene: TRBJ1-1
CDR3 protein: CASSSHDRVAEAFF
CDR3 DNA: TGTGCCAGCAGTTCCCACGACAGGGTCGCTGAAGCTTTCTTT

clone size: -
V gene: TRBV6-5
D gene: -
J gene: TRBJ1-6
CDR3 protein: CASSRQAYNSPLHF
CDR3 DNA: TGTGCCAGCAGCCGACAGGCCTATAATTCACCCCTCCACTTT

clone size: -
V gene: TRBV19
D gene: -
J gene: TRBJ2-3
CDR3 protein: CASKLGDSADTQYF
CDR3 DNA: TGTGCCAGTAAGTTGGGGGATAGCGCAGATACGCAGTATTTT

clone size: -
V gene: TRBV28
D gene: TRBD1
J gene: TRBJ2-7
CDR3 protein: CASSSEDRGYEQYF
CDR3 DNA: TGTGCCAGCAGTTCGGAGGACAGGGGTTACGAGCAGTACTTC

clone size: -
V gene: TRBV6-6
D gene: -
J gene: TRBJ2-5
CDR3 protein: CASSYVTGQETQYF
CDR3 DNA: TGTGCCAGCAGTTACGTGACGGGGCAAGAGACCCAGTACTTC

clone size: -
V gene: TRBV30
D gene: -
J gene: TRBJ1-2
CDR3 protein: CAWSGIQGWYYGYTF
CDR3 DNA: TGTGCCTGGAGTGGGATACAGGGTTGGTACTATGGCTACACCTTC

clone size: once
V gene: TRBV4-1
D gene: TRBD2
J gene: TRBJ2-7
CDR3 protein: CASSQVGGTYEQYF
CDR3 DNA: TGCGCCAGCAGCCAAGTGGGGGGGACCTACGAGCAGTACTTC

clone size: -
V gene: TRBV10-1
D gene: -
J gene: TRBJ2-1
CDR3 protein: CASSRDISYNEQFF
CDR3 DNA: TGCGCCAGCTCACGGGACATCTCCTACAATGAGCAGTTCTTC

clone size: -
V gene: TRBV6-4
D gene: -
J gene: TRBJ1-6
CDR3 protein: CASPSGWGPLHF
CDR3 DNA: TGTGCCAGCCCAAGCGGCTGGGGACCCCTCCACTTT

clone size: -
V gene: TRBV7-9
D gene: -
J gene: TRBJ2-3
CDR3 protein: CASSHSRDPTDTQYF
CDR3 DNA: TGTGCCAGCAGCCACTCTCGGGACCCCACAGATACGCAGTATTTT

clone size: -
V gene: TRBV6-1
D gene: -
J gene: TRBJ1-4
CDR3 protein: CASSARGPATNEKLFF
CDR3 DNA: TGTGCCAGCAGTGCCCGGGGGCCGGCAACTAATGAAAAACTGTTTTTT

clone size: -
V gene: TRBV11-3
D gene: TRBD2
J gene: TRBJ2-5
CDR3 protein: CASSLVAGGLETQYF
CDR3 DNA: TGTGCCAGCAGCTTGGTAGCGGGGGGACTAGAGACCCAGTACTTC

clone size: -
V gene: TRBV7-9
D gene: TRBD1
J gene: TRBJ1-1
CDR3 protein: CASSPPGQGEGTEAFF
CDR3 DNA: TGTGCCAGCAGCCCCCCCGGACAGGGCGAGGGCACTGAAGCTTTCTTT

clone size: -
V gene: TRBV7-9
D gene: -
J gene: TRBJ1-5
CDR3 protein: CASSAGRENQPQHF
CDR3 DNA: TGTGCCAGCAGCGCCGGACGGGAAAATCAGCCCCAGCATTTT

clone size: few
V gene: TRBV30
D gene: -
J gene: TRBJ1-1
CDR3 protein: CAWSRGGTEAFF
CDR3 DNA: TGTGCCTGGAGTCGAGGAGGTACTGAAGCTTTCTTT

clone size: -
V gene: TRBV25-1
D gene: TRBD1
J gene: TRBJ2-7
CDR3 protein: CASSGPRDRFHEQYF
CDR3 DNA: TGTGCCAGCAGTGGGCCCCGGGACAGGTTCCACGAGCAGTACTTC

clone size: -
V gene: TRBV7-2
D gene: -
J gene: TRBJ1-5
CDR3 protein: CASTRGGYQPQHF
CDR3 DNA: TGTGCCAGCACCCGGGGGGGGTATCAGCCCCAGCATTTT

clone size: -
V gene: TRBV19
D gene: -
J gene: TRBJ1-4
CDR3 protein: CATQVAGEKLFF
CDR3 DNA: TGTGCCACCCAGGTAGCGGGGGAAAAACTGTTTTTT

clone size: once
V gene: TRBV11-2
D gene: -
J gene: TRBJ2-5
CDR3 protein: CASSGWQNIQETQYF
CDR3 DNA: TGTGCCAGCAGCGGTTGGCAGAACATTCAAGAGACCCAGTACTTC

clone size: -
V gene: TRBV7-2
D gene: -
J gene: TRBJ1-2
CDR3 protein: CASSLDWGSDYGYTF
CDR3 DNA: TGTGCCAGCAGCTTAGATTGGGGGTCGGACTATGGCTACACCTTC

clone size: -
V gene: TRBV18
D gene: -
J gene: TRBJ1-4
CDR3 protein: CASSLGPTNEKLFF
CDR3 DNA: TGTGCCAGCTCACTCGGGCCAACTAATGAAAAACTGTTTTTT

clone size: -
V gene: TRBV6-1
D gene: TRBD2
J gene: TRBJ2-2
CDR3 protein: CATAGGNTGELFF
CDR3 DNA: TGTGCCACCGCGGGGGGGAACACCGGGGAGCTGTTTTTT

clone size: -
V gene: TRBV5-1
D gene: TRBD1
J gene: TRBJ2-3
CDR3 protein: CASRAWTTGAISTDTQYF
CDR3 DNA: TGCGCCAGCAGAGCTTGGACAACAGGGGCCATTTCCACAGATACGCAGTATTTT

clone size: -
V gene: TRBV7-2
D gene: -
J gene: TRBJ2-4
CDR3 protein: CASSARQALKNIQYF
CDR3 DNA: TGTGCCAGCAGCGCCCGACAGGCCTTGAAAAACATTCAGTACTTC

clone size: -
V gene: TRBV28
D gene: TRBD1
J gene: TRBJ2-7
CDR3 protein: CASTNRQGRYDEQYF
CDR3 DNA: TGTGCCAGCACAAATCGACAGGGACGGTACGACGAGCAGTACTTC

clone size: -
V gene: TRBV7-2
D gene: -
J gene: TRBJ1-6
CDR3 protein: CASSLALGETSPLHF
CDR3 DNA: TGTGCCAGCAGCTTAGCGCTCGGGGAGACTTCACCCCTCCACTTT

clone size: -
V gene: TRBV14
D gene: -
J gene: TRBJ1-2
CDR3 protein: CASSQVSSGGYTF
CDR3 DNA: TGTGCCAGCAGCCAAGTATCATCCGGGGGCTACACCTTC

clone size: -
V gene: TRBV28
D gene: -
J gene: TRBJ1-6
CDR3 protein: CASYGNSPLHF
CDR3 DNA: TGTGCCAGCTACGGGAATTCACCCCTCCACTTT

clone size: -
V gene: TRBV9
D gene: TRBD1
J gene: TRBJ1-6
CDR3 protein: CASSPGQGKNSPLHF
CDR3 DNA: TGTGCCAGCAGCCCCGGACAGGGTAAAAATTCACCCCTCCACTTT

clone size: few
V gene: TRBV2
D gene: -
J gene: TRBJ1-5
CDR3 protein: CASRLSLSNQPQHF
CDR3 DNA: TGTGCCAGCAGACTCAGCCTTAGCAATCAGCCCCAGCATTTT